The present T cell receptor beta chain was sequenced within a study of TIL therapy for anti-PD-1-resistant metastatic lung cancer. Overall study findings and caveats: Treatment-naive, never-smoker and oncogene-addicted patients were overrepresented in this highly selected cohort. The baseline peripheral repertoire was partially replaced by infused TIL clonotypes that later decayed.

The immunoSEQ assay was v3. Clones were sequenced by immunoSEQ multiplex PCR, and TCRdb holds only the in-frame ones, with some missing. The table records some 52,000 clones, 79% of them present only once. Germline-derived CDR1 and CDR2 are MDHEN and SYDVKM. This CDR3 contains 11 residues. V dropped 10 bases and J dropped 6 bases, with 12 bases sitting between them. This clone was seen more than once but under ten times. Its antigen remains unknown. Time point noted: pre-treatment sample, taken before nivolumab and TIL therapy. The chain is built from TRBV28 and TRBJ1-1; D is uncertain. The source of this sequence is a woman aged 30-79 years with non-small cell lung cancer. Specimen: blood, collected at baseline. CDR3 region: CATLTLAEAFF. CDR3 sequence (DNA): TGTGCCACTCTCACGTTAGCTGAAGCTTTCTTT.